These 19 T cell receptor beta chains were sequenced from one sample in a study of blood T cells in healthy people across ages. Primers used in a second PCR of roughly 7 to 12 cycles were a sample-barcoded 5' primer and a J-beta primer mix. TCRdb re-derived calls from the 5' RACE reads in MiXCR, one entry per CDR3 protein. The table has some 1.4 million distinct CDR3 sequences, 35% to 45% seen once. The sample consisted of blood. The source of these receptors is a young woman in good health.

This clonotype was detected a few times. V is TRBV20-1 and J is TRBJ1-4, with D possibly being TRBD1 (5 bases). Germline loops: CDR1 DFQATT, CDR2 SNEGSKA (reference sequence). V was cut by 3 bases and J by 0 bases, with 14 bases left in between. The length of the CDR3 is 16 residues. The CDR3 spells CSASWQGSATNEKLFF. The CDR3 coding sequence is TGCAGTGCTAGTTGGCAGGGCTCTGCAACTAATGAAAAACTGTTTTTT.

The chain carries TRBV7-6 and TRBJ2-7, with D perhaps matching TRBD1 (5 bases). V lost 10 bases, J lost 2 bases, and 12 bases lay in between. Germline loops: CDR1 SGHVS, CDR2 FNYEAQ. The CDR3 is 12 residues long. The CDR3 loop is CAIRTLTYEQYF. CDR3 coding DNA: TGTGCCATACGGACACTAACCTACGAGCAGTACTTC.

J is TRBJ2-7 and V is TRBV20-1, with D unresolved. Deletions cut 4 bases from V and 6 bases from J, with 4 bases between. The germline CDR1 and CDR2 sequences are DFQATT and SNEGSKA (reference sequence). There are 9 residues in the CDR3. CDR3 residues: CSANSEQYF. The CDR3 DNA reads TGCAGTGCTAATAGCGAGCAGTACTTC.

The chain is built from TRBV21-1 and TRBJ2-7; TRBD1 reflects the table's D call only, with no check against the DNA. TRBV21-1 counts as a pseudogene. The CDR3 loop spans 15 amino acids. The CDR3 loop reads CASSKESGEFGEQYF. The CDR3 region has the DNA TGTGCCAGCAGCAAAGAGTCAGGGGAATTTGGCGAGCAGTACTTC.

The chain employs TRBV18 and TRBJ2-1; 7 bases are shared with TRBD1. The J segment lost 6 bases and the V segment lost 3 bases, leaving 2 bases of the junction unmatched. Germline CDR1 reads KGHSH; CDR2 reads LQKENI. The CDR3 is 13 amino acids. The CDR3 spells CASSPDRLNEQFF. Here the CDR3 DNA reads TGTGCCAGCTCACCGGACAGGCTCAATGAGCAGTTCTTC.

The CDR3 DNA reads TGTGCCAGCAGGGTTACAGTTAGCGTCACTGAAGCTTTCTTT. Translated: CASRVTVSVTEAFF. The gene calls are TRBV6-1 and TRBJ1-1; D unclear. Per the germline V gene, CDR1 is MNHNS and CDR2 is SASEGT. The CDR3 runs to 14 residues. V lost 6 bases and J lost 4, with 15 bases in between.

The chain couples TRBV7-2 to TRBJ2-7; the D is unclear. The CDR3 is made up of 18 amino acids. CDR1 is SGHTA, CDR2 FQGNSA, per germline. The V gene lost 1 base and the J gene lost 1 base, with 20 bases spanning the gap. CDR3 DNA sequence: TGTGCCAGCAGCTTAGACGAGACGGTGGTATCCCGATCCTACGAGCAGTACTTC. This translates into CASSLDETVVSRSYEQYF.

The CDR3 coding sequence is TGTGCCAGCAGCCAAGATCCGGAGTATCAGCCCCAGCATTTT. Translation: CASSQDPEYQPQHF. The chain is built from TRBV3-1 and TRBJ1-5; D ambiguous. The length of the CDR3 is 14 residues. V lost 0 bases to trimming and J lost 5 bases, with 8 bases between them. CDR1 is LGHDT, CDR2 YNNKEL, per germline (reference sequence).

In nucleotides, the CDR3 is TGTGCCAGCAGCTCCGGACTAGCGGGAGCGGCTGAGCAGTTCTTC. Its protein product is CASSSGLAGAAEQFF. V and J are TRBV7-2 and TRBJ2-1; 13 positions agree with TRBD2. The CDR3 has 15 residues. The J segment lost 9 bases and the V segment lost 4 bases, leaving 6 bases of the junction unmatched. Per the germline V gene, CDR1 is SGHTA and CDR2 is FQGNSA. The variable domain in full, completed from reference TRBV7-2 and TRBJ2-1, reads GAGVSQSPSNKVTEKGKDVELRCDPISGHTALYWYRQSLGQGLEFLIYFQGNSAPDKSGLPSDRFSAERTGGSVSTLTIQRTQQEDSAVYLCASSSGLAGAAEQFFGPGTRLTVL.

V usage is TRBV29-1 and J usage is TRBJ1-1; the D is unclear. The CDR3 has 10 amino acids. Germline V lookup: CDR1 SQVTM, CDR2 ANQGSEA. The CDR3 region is CTATNTEAFF. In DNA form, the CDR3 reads TGCACCGCGACAAACACTGAAGCTTTCTTT.

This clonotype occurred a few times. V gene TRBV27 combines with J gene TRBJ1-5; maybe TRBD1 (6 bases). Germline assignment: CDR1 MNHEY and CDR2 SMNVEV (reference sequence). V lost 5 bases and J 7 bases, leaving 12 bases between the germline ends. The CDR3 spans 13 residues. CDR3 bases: TGTGCCAGCAGTAGTCCAGGGGTACAGCCCCAGCATTTT. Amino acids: CASSSPGVQPQHF.

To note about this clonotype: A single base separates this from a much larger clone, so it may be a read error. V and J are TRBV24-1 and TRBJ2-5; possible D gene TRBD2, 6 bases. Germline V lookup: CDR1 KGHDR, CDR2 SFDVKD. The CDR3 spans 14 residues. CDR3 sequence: CATSGPGSQETRYF. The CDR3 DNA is TGTGCCACCAGTGGACCCGGGAGTCAAGAGACCCGGTACTTC.

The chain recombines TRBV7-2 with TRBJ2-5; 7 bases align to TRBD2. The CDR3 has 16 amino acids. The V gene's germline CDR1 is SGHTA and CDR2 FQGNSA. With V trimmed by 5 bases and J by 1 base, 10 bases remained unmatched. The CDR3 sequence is CASSPMALAAQETQYF. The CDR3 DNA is TGTGCCAGCAGCCCTATGGCGCTAGCGGCCCAAGAGACCCAGTACTTC.

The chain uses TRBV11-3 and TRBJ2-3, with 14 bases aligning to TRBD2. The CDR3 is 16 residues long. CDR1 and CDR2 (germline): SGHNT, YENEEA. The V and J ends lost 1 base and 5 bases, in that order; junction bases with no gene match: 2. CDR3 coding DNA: TGTGCCAGCAGCTTAGGGGGACTAGCGGGAGAAGATACGCAGTATTTT. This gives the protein CASSLGGLAGEDTQYF.

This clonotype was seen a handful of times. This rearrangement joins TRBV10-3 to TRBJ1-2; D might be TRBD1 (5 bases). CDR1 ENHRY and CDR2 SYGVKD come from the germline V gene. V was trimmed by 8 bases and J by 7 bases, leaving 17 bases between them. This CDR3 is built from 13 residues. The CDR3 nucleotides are TGTGCCATCCATCAGGAGGGGAGAGGTGGCTACACCTTC. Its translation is CAIHQEGRGGYTF.

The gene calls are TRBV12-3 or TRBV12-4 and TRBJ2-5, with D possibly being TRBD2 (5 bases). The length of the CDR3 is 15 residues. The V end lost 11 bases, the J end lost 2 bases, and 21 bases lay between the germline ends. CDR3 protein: CAGTRGEGIQETQYF. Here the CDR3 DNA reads TGTGCCGGCACCCGGGGTGAGGGCATACAAGAGACCCAGTACTTC.

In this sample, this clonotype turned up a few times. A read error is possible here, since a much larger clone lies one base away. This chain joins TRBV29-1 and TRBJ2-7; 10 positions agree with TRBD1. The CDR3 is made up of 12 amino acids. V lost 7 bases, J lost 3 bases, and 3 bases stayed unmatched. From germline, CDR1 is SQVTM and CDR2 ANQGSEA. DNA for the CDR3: TGCAGCGGCCGGGACAGGGGCTACGAGCAGTACTTC. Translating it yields CSGRDRGYEQYF.

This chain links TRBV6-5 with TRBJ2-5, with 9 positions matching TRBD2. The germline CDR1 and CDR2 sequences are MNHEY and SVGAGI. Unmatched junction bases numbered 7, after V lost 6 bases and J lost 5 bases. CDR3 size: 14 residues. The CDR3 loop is CASRWGLAAETQYF. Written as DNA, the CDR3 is TGTGCCAGCAGGTGGGGACTAGCTGCGGAGACCCAGTACTTC.

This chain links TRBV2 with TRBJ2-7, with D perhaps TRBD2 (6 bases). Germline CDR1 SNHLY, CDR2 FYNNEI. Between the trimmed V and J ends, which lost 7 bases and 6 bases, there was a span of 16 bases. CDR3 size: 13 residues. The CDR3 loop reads CASNGGFGAEQYF. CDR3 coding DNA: TGTGCCAGCAATGGGGGGTTTGGGGCCGAGCAGTACTTC.